The 4 T cell receptor beta chains given below trace back to one sample, sequenced in a study of T cell responses to AZD1222 COVID-19 vaccine. Measured with immunoSEQ multiplex PCR; TCRdb has only the in-frame clones, and not every one. Among over 110,000 clones listed, under 95% were seen once. The sequenced sample was peripheral blood, obtained on day 0 of AZD1222 vaccination. These receptors came from an adult in good health.

This clone was seen a handful of times. The chain joins TRBV12-3 or TRBV12-4 to TRBJ2-7; a weak D match, TRBD2 (5 bases). Trimming removed 6 bases from V and 5 bases from J, with 14 bases in between. The CDR3 consists of 13 residues. CDR3 loop: CASRGVLRDEQYF. The CDR3 nucleotides are TGTGCCAGCAGGGGCGTCTTGAGGGACGAGCAGTACTTC.

The gene calls are TRBV3-1 (or the pseudogene TRBV3-2) and TRBJ2-7, with TRBD1 identical over 9 bases. The germline gives CDR1 LGHDT, CDR2 YNNKEL (reference sequence). The CDR3 extends over 16 amino acids. J was trimmed by 3 bases and V by 3 bases; bases with no gene match: 9. Here the CDR3 DNA reads TGTGCCAGCAGCCAGATTCCGGGACAGGGCCGCTACGAGCAGTACTTC. Translating gives CASSQIPGQGRYEQYF.

The chain uses TRBV10-3 and TRBJ2-2, with 7 bases aligning to TRBD1. From germline, CDR1 is ENHRY and CDR2 SYGVKD. V dropped 6 bases and J dropped 3; count of bases not matched to a gene: 4. The CDR3 is 14 residues long. CDR3 residues: CAIRRDSYTGELFF. CDR3 sequence (DNA): TGTGCCATCAGAAGGGACAGCTACACCGGGGAGCTGTTTTTT.

V usage is TRBV7-6 and J usage is TRBJ2-7, with 9 bases matching TRBD1. The CDR3 contains 13 residues. The V gene end was trimmed by 5 bases and the J gene end by 6 bases; junction bases not matched to a gene: 5. Germline V CDR1 and CDR2: SGHVS, FNYEAQ. The CDR3 DNA is TGTGCCAGCAGCCCGGGGACAGGGCTCGAGCAGTACTTC. It translates to CASSPGTGLEQYF.